The present entry profiles one T cell receptor (beta chain) with its context. Its antigen is unknown. These data belong to a study of Tregs in tolerant kidney transplant recipients. Study-level findings and limits: Changing PCR primers prevented nucleotide comparison between some patients' samples.

Repertoires were generated with immunoSEQ multiplex PCR, while TCRdb's copy carries only in-frame clones and drops some. The sample has more than 70,000 clones; 90% to 95% are singletons. The CDR3 is 14 amino acids. The J segment lost 5 bases and the V segment lost 4 bases, leaving 6 bases of the junction unmatched. CDR1 is SGHAT and CDR2 is FQDESV in the germline V gene (reference sequence). Mixed chimerism was transient after nonmyeloablative marrow transplants from related graft donors. This clonotype was sampled from a human patient who received a combined kidney and bone marrow transplant. Some T cells may have originated in the graft donor. The sample in question was CD4+ T cells from blood (PBMCs), obtained 24 months after the transplant. The V gene is TRBV11-1, the J gene TRBJ2-7; 9 positions agree with TRBD2. CDR3 protein: CASSSLAGTHEQYF. The CDR3 DNA reads TGTGCCAGCAGCTCACTAGCGGGCACCCACGAGCAGTACTTC.